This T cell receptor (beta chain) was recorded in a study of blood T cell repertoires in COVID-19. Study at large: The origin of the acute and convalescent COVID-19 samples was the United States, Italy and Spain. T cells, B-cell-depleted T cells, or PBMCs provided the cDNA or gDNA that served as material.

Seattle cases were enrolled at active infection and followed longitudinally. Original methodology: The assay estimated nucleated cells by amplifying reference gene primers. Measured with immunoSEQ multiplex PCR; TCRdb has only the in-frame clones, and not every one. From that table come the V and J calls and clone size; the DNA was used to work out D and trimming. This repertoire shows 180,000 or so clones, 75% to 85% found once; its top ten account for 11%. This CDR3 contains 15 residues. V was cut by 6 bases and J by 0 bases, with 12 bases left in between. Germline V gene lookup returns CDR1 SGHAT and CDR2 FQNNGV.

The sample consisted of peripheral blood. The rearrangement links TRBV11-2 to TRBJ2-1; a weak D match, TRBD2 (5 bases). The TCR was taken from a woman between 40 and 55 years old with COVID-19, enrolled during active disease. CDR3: CASSDYPSSYNEQFF. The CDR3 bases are TGTGCCAGCAGTGACTACCCGAGCTCCTACAATGAGCAGTTCTTC.